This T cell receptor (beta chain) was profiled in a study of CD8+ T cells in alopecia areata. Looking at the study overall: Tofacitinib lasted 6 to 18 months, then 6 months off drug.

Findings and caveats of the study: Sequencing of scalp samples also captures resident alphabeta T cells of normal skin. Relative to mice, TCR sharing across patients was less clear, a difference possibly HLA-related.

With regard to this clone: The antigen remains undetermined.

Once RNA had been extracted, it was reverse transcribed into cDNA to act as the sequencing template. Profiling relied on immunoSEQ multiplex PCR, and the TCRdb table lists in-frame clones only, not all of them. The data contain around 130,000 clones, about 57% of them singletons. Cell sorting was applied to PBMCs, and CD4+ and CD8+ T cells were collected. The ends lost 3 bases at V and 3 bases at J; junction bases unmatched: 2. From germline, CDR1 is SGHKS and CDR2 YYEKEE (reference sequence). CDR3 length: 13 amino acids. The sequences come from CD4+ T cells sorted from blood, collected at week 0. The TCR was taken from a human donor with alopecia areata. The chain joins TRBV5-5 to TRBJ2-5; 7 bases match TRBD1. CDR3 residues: CASSWGTEETQYF. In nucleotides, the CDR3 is TGTGCCAGCAGCTGGGGGACAGAAGAGACCCAGTACTTC.